This TCR beta chain was identified during a study of CD8 T cells in Susac syndrome. Germline CDR1 reads SGHRS; CDR2 reads YFSETQ. This CDR3 comprises 12 residues. The J segment lost 7 bases and the V segment lost 4 bases, leaving 5 bases of the junction unmatched. With respect to this clonotype: What it binds is unknown.

In blood CD8+ and CD4+ T cells, TCR beta underwent sequencing. FACS was used to enrich TEMRA cells, whereas the CD8+ and CD4+ T cells were obtained by negative isolation. Random hexamers were used to reverse transcribe 0.5 to 1 ug of RNA. Amplification of TCR beta CDR3 by immunoSEQ multiplex PCR spanned 54 Vbeta and 13 Jbeta. MiXCR was run by TCRdb on the immunoSEQ multiplex PCR reads, yielding one entry per CDR3 protein. The top ten clones hold 0.12% of a sample with roughly 200,000 distinct CDR3 sequences, 94% of them seen once. General observations from the study: It was acknowledged by the study that relatively few individuals were included in its TCR sequencing and HLA analysis.

What was sequenced was CD4+ T cells from PBMCs. The TCR was taken from a human donor with Susac syndrome. J is TRBJ2-7 and V is TRBV5-1, with 7 bases aligning to TRBD1. CDR3 in amino acids: CASSGDSREQYF. The DNA of the CDR3 is TGCGCCAGCAGCGGGGACAGTAGGGAGCAGTACTTC.